Each of the 10 T cell receptor beta chains below was sequenced from the same sample in a study of control samples from healthy donors and cancer patients (TCRdb year 2020). The receptor library was made with the immunoSEQ multiplex PCR assay. TCRdb obtained this table from immuneACCESS and retained in-frame rearrangements with V and J assigned. These tables miss some clones; where compared with another copy, unresolved V genes account for less than half of the shortfall, and the remainder is unexplained. Within this sample are about 120,000 clones, with more than 70% of them counted one time only. In total, the top ten clones hold 30% to 40% of the sample. Input material: blood. The source is a man in his fifties or sixties in good health.

In this sample, this clone turned up once. The rearrangement uses TRBV7-6 and TRBJ1-2; possible D gene TRBD1, 6 bases. V was pared by 10 bases and J by 8 bases, with 17 bases between. The CDR3 is 12 amino acids. Germline V gene sequence: CDR1 SGHVS, CDR2 FNYEAQ. The CDR3, as DNA: TGTGCCATCCCGACAGGCGCCGTGGGCTACACCTTC. The encoded protein is CAIPTGAVGYTF.

V and J are TRBV5-4 and TRBJ2-3; 8 nucleotides align to TRBD1. The length of the CDR3 is 15 residues. Germline values: CDR1 SGHNT, CDR2 YYREEE (reference sequence). With V trimmed by 5 bases and J by 0 bases, 5 bases remained unmatched. The CDR3 DNA is TGTGCCAGCAGTCCAGGGGGCCGGAGCACAGATACGCAGTATTTT. The encoded protein is CASSPGGRSTDTQYF.

The chain has TRBV12-3 or TRBV12-4 and TRBJ2-1, with 9 bases lining up with TRBD1. After removal of 11 bases from V and 4 bases from J, the junction contained 6 bases not matched to a gene. The CDR3 sequence is 13 residues long. The CDR3 sequence: CAGGQGYYNEQFF. CDR3 nucleotides: TGTGCCGGCGGACAGGGGTATTACAATGAGCAGTTCTTC.

This clone was seen a handful of times. The J gene is TRBJ2-2, the V gene TRBV9, with D uncertain. Trimming took 0 bases from V and 4 from J, leaving 13 bases between them. This CDR3 has 16 residues. The V gene's germline CDR1 is SGDLS and CDR2 YYNGEE. CDR3: CASSVDTISSTGELFF. CDR3 DNA: TGTGCCAGCAGCGTAGATACTATTAGTTCCACCGGGGAGCTGTTTTTT.

The J gene is TRBJ2-7, the V gene TRBV29-1; no firm D call. The length of the CDR3 is 11 residues. Germline V gene data show CDR1 as SQVTM and CDR2 as ANQGSEA. V dropped 6 bases and J dropped 3 bases, with 9 bases sitting between them. In DNA form, the CDR3 reads TGCAGCGTCAACAGAGACTACGAGCAGTACTTC. As protein: CSVNRDYEQYF.

This clone appeared once. V and J are TRBV19 and TRBJ1-4, with unresolved D. Looked up from germline, CDR1 is LNHDA and CDR2 is SQIVND (reference sequence). This CDR3 comprises 14 residues. Between the trimmed V and J ends, which lost 5 bases and 0 bases, there was a span of 7 bases. CDR3 sequence: CASSQVATNEKLFF. CDR3 coding DNA: TGTGCCAGTAGTCAGGTTGCAACTAATGAAAAACTGTTTTTT.

The chain uses TRBV10-1 and TRBJ1-5; the match to TRBD1 covers 7 bases. The CDR3 runs to 17 residues. CDR1 and CDR2 (germline): WNHNN, SYGVQD (reference sequence). Trimming took 2 bases from V and 4 from J; bases not matched to a gene: 11. CDR3 sequence (DNA): TGCGCCAGCAGTGAGGGCCGGGACAGAGAAATAAATCAGCCCCAGCATTTT. It codes for CASSEGRDREINQPQHF.

This chain joins TRBV10-3 and TRBJ1-1; 10 nucleotides line up with TRBD1. The ends lost 8 bases at V and 0 bases at J; junction bases unmatched: 0. CDR3 size: 13 residues. CDR1 is ENHRY and CDR2 is SYGVKD in the germline V gene. The CDR3 DNA is TGTGCCATCGGGACAGGGGTGAACACTGAAGCTTTCTTT. Translated: CAIGTGVNTEAFF.

This sequence joins TRBV24-1 and TRBJ2-3; 8 positions match TRBD2. The CDR3 is 16 amino acids. The V and J ends lost 3 bases and 0 bases, in that order; junction bases with no gene match: 4. Germline values: CDR1 KGHDR, CDR2 SFDVKD. CDR3 sequence (DNA): TGTGCCACCAGTGATCTAGCGGGTTCGAGCACAGATACGCAGTATTTT. Its protein product is CATSDLAGSSTDTQYF.

This clone was seen at least ten times. This sequence joins TRBV16 and TRBJ1-4, with TRBD1 matching 9 bases. V lost 5 bases, J lost 13 bases, and 8 bases stayed unmatched. From germline, CDR1 is KGHSY and CDR2 FQNENV. This CDR3 comprises 13 residues. The CDR3 is CASSDYPGQGLFF. Here the CDR3 DNA reads TGTGCCAGCAGCGACTACCCGGGACAGGGACTGTTTTTT.